This record concerns one T cell receptor (beta chain) sequence. This record comes from a study of blood T cell repertoires in COVID-19. There are 15 residues in the CDR3. Germline lookup yields CDR1 SNHLY and CDR2 FYNNEI. The junction had 5 bases not matched to a gene; V was cut back by 5 bases and J by 6 bases. Methods used by the authors: Reference gene primer amplification yielded estimated nucleated cell counts. Using immunoSEQ multiplex PCR, the repertoire was profiled, and TCRdb retains in-frame clones only, with some absent. V and J calls and clone size follow that table, whereas D and trimming were derived from the DNA. The sample has about 98,000 clones; about four fifths are singletons.

The chain has TRBV2 and TRBJ2-1; TRBD2 agrees at 12 bases. The TCR comes from a man aged 40-49 years with active or convalescent COVID-19. The material sequenced was peripheral blood. As DNA, the CDR3 is TGTGCCAGCAGTCTAGCGGGGGGGCAAGCCAATGAGCAGTTCTTC. Encoded protein: CASSLAGGQANEQFF.